A selection of T cell receptor beta chains follows, all from one sample in a study of blood T cell repertoires in COVID-19. Assay: immunoSEQ multiplex PCR; the TCRdb copy retains only in-frame clones and omits some. In the table there are under 80,000 clones, 80% to 90% of which are singletons. Sequencing used peripheral blood. The receptors derive from a man between 45 and 60 years old with active COVID-19. Each CDR3 is given with its conserved first and last residue. The D gene is left open where the match is weak. Only part of the rows carry a size: once, few, many, or a class if the clone is expanded.

v_call,clone_size,j_call,d_call,cdr3_aa,cdr3_nt
TRBV5-1,-,TRBJ2-2,-,CASSLGMTGNTGELFF,TGCGCCAGCAGCTTGGGAATGACAGGCAACACCGGGGAGCTGTTTTTT
TRBV6-1,-,TRBJ2-1,-,CASSERTPLDNEQFF,TGTGCCAGCAGTGAGAGGACTCCGCTCGACAATGAGCAGTTCTTC
TRBV4-3,-,TRBJ2-7,-,CASSQVAQGTWNEQYF,TGCGCCAGCAGCCAAGTGGCACAGGGCACTTGGAACGAGCAGTACTTC
TRBV5-1,-,TRBJ2-5,TRBD2,CASSPGTSGGFLGLRFQETQYF,TGCGCCAGCAGCCCCGGGACTAGCGGGGGGTTTTTGGGGCTTCGGTTCCAAGAGACCCAGTACTTC
TRBV3-1/TRBV3-2,-,TRBJ2-5,TRBD2,CASSQVAGGLSETQYF,TGTGCCAGCAGCCAAGTTGCGGGGGGGCTTTCGGAGACCCAGTACTTC
TRBV19,few,TRBJ2-7,TRBD2,CASSIVLAGALDEQYF,TGTGCCAGTAGTATAGTTCTAGCGGGAGCTTTAGACGAGCAGTACTTC
TRBV7-2,few,TRBJ2-2,TRBD1,CASSDRARATGELFF,TGTGCCAGCAGCGACAGGGCCCGAGCCACCGGGGAGCTGTTTTTT
TRBV5-1,-,TRBJ2-3,TRBD1,CASSLYGQGAGTDTQYF,TGCGCCAGCAGCTTGTACGGACAGGGGGCTGGTACAGATACGCAGTATTTT
TRBV19,-,TRBJ2-1,TRBD2,CASSPPGTSGYNEQFF,TGTGCCAGTAGTCCTCCCGGGACTAGCGGCTACAATGAGCAGTTCTTC
TRBV6-6,-,TRBJ1-2,TRBD1,CASSPTGDYGYTF,TGTGCCAGCAGTCCCACAGGGGACTATGGCTACACCTTC
TRBV20-1,-,TRBJ2-5,-,CSARNRGTQYF,TGCAGTGCTAGAAATCGCGGGACCCAGTACTTC
TRBV4-1,-,TRBJ2-2,TRBD2,CASSHGLAVNTGELFF,TGCGCCAGCAGCCATGGGCTAGCGGTGAACACCGGGGAGCTGTTTTTT
TRBV3-1/TRBV3-2,few,TRBJ1-3,TRBD1,CASSHAGHRGRATIYF,TGTGCCAGCAGCCATGCCGGTCACAGGGGGAGGGCCACCATATATTTT
TRBV6-4,-,TRBJ2-3,-,CASSDSMQDTQYF,TGTGCCAGCAGTGACTCGATGCAGGATACGCAGTATTTT
TRBV9,-,TRBJ2-3,-,CASSGRTGENTDTQYF,TGTGCCAGCAGCGGACGCACGGGGGAGAACACAGATACGCAGTATTTT
TRBV19,few,TRBJ2-7,-,CASSRARGPYEQYF,TGTGCCAGTAGTAGAGCTCGCGGGCCCTACGAGCAGTACTTC
TRBV12-5,-,TRBJ1-5,TRBD1,CASGRRTGGLEPQHF,TGTGCTAGTGGTCGCCGAACAGGGGGCCTTGAGCCCCAGCATTTT
TRBV3-1/TRBV3-2,-,TRBJ1-6,TRBD1,CASSQAGAGGVFSPLHF,TGTGCCAGCAGCCAAGCCGGCGCAGGGGGCGTTTTTTCACCCCTCCACTTT
TRBV7-2,once,TRBJ2-1,-,CASSQFSGNEQFF,TGTGCCAGCAGCCAATTCAGCGGGAATGAGCAGTTCTTC
TRBV11-2,-,TRBJ2-5,-,CASSPGGGKNGETQYF,TGTGCCAGCAGCCCTGGTGGGGGCAAAAACGGGGAGACCCAGTACTTC
TRBV11-3,-,TRBJ2-7,TRBD1,CASSLMGQGTYEQYF,TGTGCCAGCAGCTTAATGGGACAGGGAACCTACGAGCAGTACTTC
TRBV6-2/TRBV6-3,few,TRBJ2-1,-,CASSYGEQAEQFF,TGTGCCAGCAGTTACGGGGAACAGGCTGAGCAGTTCTTC
TRBV24-1,few,TRBJ1-2,TRBD1,CATSQTGSGGYTF,TGTGCCACCAGCCAGACAGGGTCGGGTGGCTACACCTTC
TRBV30,-,TRBJ2-7,-,CAWSVPGGLSYEQYF,TGTGCCTGGAGTGTACCCGGCGGGCTATCCTACGAGCAGTACTTC
TRBV2,-,TRBJ1-2,-,CASSERGGGHYGYTF,TGTGCCAGCAGTGAAAGGGGGGGAGGACACTATGGCTACACCTTC
TRBV4-1,few,TRBJ2-5,TRBD1,CASSQEQDRGLKTQYF,TGCGCCAGCAGCCAAGAGCAGGACAGGGGCTTAAAGACCCAGTACTTC
TRBV19,-,TRBJ2-3,-,CASSIRDPSTDTQYF,TGTGCCAGTAGTATCAGGGATCCTAGCACAGATACGCAGTATTTT
TRBV6-5,-,TRBJ2-1,TRBD2,CASSYGATSGGYEQFF,TGTGCCAGCAGTTACGGAGCGACTAGCGGGGGCTATGAGCAGTTCTTC
TRBV6-1,-,TRBJ2-7,-,CASSEAAGGSYEQYF,TGTGCCAGCAGTGAAGCGGCAGGGGGGAGCTACGAGCAGTACTTC
TRBV9,-,TRBJ2-2,TRBD2,CASSVGASGMPRELFF,TGTGCCAGCAGCGTAGGAGCTAGCGGGATGCCTAGGGAGCTGTTTTTT
TRBV11-3,-,TRBJ1-1,-,CASSLGQDTEAFF,TGTGCCAGCAGCTTAGGGCAGGACACTGAAGCTTTCTTT
TRBV14,few,TRBJ2-1,-,CASSQDRGFLWEQFF,TGTGCCAGCAGCCAAGATAGGGGATTCCTCTGGGAGCAGTTCTTC
TRBV7-9,-,TRBJ1-2,TRBD1,CASTLSSGTGTYGYTF,TGTGCCAGCACCCTCTCCTCCGGGACAGGGACGTATGGCTACACCTTC
TRBV5-5,-,TRBJ1-1,-,CASSLGQVNTEAFF,TGTGCCAGCAGCTTGGGCCAGGTGAACACTGAAGCTTTCTTT
TRBV6-2/TRBV6-3,-,TRBJ2-4,TRBD1,CASSRQGPAKNIQYF,TGTGCCAGCAGCCGACAGGGGCCAGCCAAAAACATTCAGTACTTC
TRBV28,-,TRBJ1-5,-,CASSQGRSNQPQHF,TGTGCCAGCAGTCAGGGTCGTAGCAATCAGCCCCAGCATTTT
TRBV5-4,-,TRBJ2-7,TRBD2,CASSDKREKGEQYF,TGTGCCAGCAGCGATAAGCGGGAAAAAGGCGAGCAGTACTTC
TRBV2,-,TRBJ2-7,TRBD1,CASHLWGQGTEQYF,TGTGCCAGCCACCTCTGGGGACAGGGAACCGAGCAGTACTTC
TRBV6-5,-,TRBJ2-1,TRBD2,CASWTSGMDNEQFF,TGTGCCAGCTGGACTAGCGGGATGGACAATGAGCAGTTCTTC
TRBV7-2,-,TRBJ2-3,-,CASSLRQTSTDTQYF,TGTGCCAGCAGCTTAAGGCAGACTAGCACAGATACGCAGTATTTT
TRBV2,-,TRBJ2-2,-,CASRNQGTGELFF,TGTGCCAGCAGGAATCAGGGGACCGGGGAGCTGTTTTTT